Detailed here is one T cell receptor beta chain. Its antigen is currently unknown. Isolation of CD4+ T cells took place after about nine days of culture. Each participant received a vaccine that was either BNT162b2 or mRNA-1273, given as two doses. V dropped 4 bases and J dropped 5; count of bases not matched to a gene: 5. CDR3 length: 14 amino acids. Looked up from germline, CDR1 is MGHRA and CDR2 is YSYEKL. Measured with immunoSEQ multiplex PCR; TCRdb has only the in-frame clones, and not every one. The sample consists of about 73,000 clones, around 69% of them appearing once. This specimen comes from a study of vaccination effects on CD4 cells after COVID-19. General observations from the study: From healthy vaccinees, only 1 of 255 vaccine-induced clones also reacted to common cold coronaviruses.

The chain is built from TRBV4-1 and TRBJ1-2, with 9 bases fitting TRBD1. The TCR originated in a human donor who received a COVID-19 vaccine. The sequences come from CD4+ T cells from PBMCs cultured without peptide, collected after COVID-19 vaccination. CDR3 in DNA: TGCGCCAGCAGCCGCCGGGACAGGGAATATGGCTACACCTTC. It translates to CASSRRDREYGYTF.